These T cell receptor beta chains were read from a single sample in a study of cytomegalovirus exposure and HLA in healthy donors. Sequencing was performed with immunoSEQ multiplex PCR; in TCRdb, only in-frame clones are kept and a portion is missing. This sample has 150,000 to 200,000 clones; around 75% occur once, and the top ten carry 4% to 5%. The sequenced sample consisted of PBMCs. All receptors come from a man in his late teens or twenties in good health and CMV-seropositive. CDR3s leave out the opening cysteine and the closing phenylalanine or tryptophan.

TRBJ1-1	TRBV7-2	ASSLDVDTEAF
TRBJ2-3	TRBV30	AWSLTGGGSDTQY
TRBJ1-5	TRBV10-1	ASSESYRDRERVGDQPQH
TRBJ1-2	TRBV6-1	ASSEAAVTGGYGYT
TRBJ2-1	TRBV5-1	ASSLGPGRTGEQF
TRBJ1-1	TRBV30	AFKFSIAGTEAF
TRBJ2-5	TRBV5-4	ATKTGAEETQY
TRBJ2-1	TRBV7-8	ASSTRGAMGF
TRBJ2-1	TRBV11-3	ASNSRLAGGLDEQF
TRBJ2-4	TRBV30	AWNKRREGKNIQY
TRBJ1-1	TRBV30	AWSVPGEAF
TRBJ1-3	TRBV30	AWNGGGASGNTIY
TRBJ2-1	TRBV6-6	ASSYEASSYNEQF
TRBJ2-1	TRBV18	ASSKTGTSVNNEQF
TRBJ1-6	TRBV13	ASSNSQGFIRNNSPLH
TRBJ2-2	TRBV5-1	ASSLLPGLAENTGELF
TRBJ1-1	TRBV11-2	ASSPGLNPSEAF
TRBJ1-5	TRBV27	ASRGSARAGNQPQH
TRBJ1-4	TRBV30	AWERVTNEKLF
TRBJ2-6	TRBV27	ASSPGTDVSGANVLT
TRBJ1-1	TRBV11-3	ASSARQGKAF
TRBJ1-5	TRBV13	ASSLRGGNQPQH
TRBJ1-1	TRBV6-4	ASSPQGNTEAF
TRBJ2-5	TRBV5-1	ASSGFSSGGEETQY